This T cell receptor (beta chain) was found in a study of T cell repertoires in cytomegalovirus infection. The V and J ends lost 1 base and 1 base respectively, with 7 bases between them. This CDR3 contains 14 residues. Germline assignment: CDR1 LGHNA and CDR2 YSLEER. This clonotype was observed a handful of times. Its target is not known. The study's findings and limits: Identification of carriers of CMV plus the relevant HLA was performed using cumulative public TCR beta family frequency. CMV-specific TCR beta clonotypes restricted by HLA-C dominated the ex vivo response.

TCRdb reanalysed the reads using MiXCR and keeps one entry per CDR3 protein. The sample lists around 770,000 distinct CDR3 sequences, 25% to 30% occurring once. Sequencing used cultured CD8+ T cells from PBMCs, obtained from culture after CMV antigen stimulation. The source of this sequence is a human donor in good health (CMV status not recorded). Some clones in this sample may be carry-over from other donors' samples. This chain joins TRBV4-3 and TRBJ1-1; D not certain. For the CDR3, the DNA is TGCGCCAGCAGCCAAGGGATCGAGAACACTGAAGCTTTCTTT. It is translated as CASSQGIENTEAFF.